A single sample is the source of the 5 T cell receptor beta chains below, sequenced in a study of shared clonotypes between healthy human individuals. Clones were read by immunoSEQ multiplex PCR, and TCRdb kept only the in-frame ones, dropping some. This table holds about 300,000 clones, under 80% found once. Material for sequencing was memory CD4+ T cells sorted from blood. The subset here: CD45RA-negative fraction. The source of these receptors is a man aged 30 to 45 in good health.

CDR3 amino acids: CASSLAGRNQGGQFF. In DNA, the CDR3 is TGTGCCAGCAGCTTGGCGGGGAGAAACCAGGGGGGGCAGTTCTTC. This chain links TRBV5-7 with TRBJ2-1; a possible D gene is TRBD1 (7 bases). TRBV5-7 is treated as an ORF (open reading frame) with a function not yet certain. Trimming took off 0 bases at V and 12 bases at J, with 19 bases between the two ends. The CDR3 contains 15 residues.

V is TRBV25-1 and J is TRBJ2-7; TRBD1 agrees at 7 bases. The CDR3 is 18 residues long. Trimming removed 3 bases from V and 5 bases from J; junction bases left unmatched: 19. Germline V gives CDR1 MGHDK, CDR2 SYGVNS. The CDR3 sequence is CASSDGPSRGHRKNEQYF. The DNA for the CDR3 is TGTGCCAGCAGTGATGGTCCTTCGAGGGGGCACAGAAAGAACGAGCAGTACTTC.

V and J are TRBV6-5 and TRBJ1-5, with TRBD1 matching 9 bases. The germline V gene encodes CDR1 MNHEY and CDR2 SVGAGI. The trim removed 5 bases at V and 3 bases at J, leaving 5 bases unmatched. The CDR3 has 15 residues. The chain's CDR3 is CASSKGQGDNQPQHF. CDR3 DNA: TGTGCCAGCAGTAAGGGACAGGGAGACAATCAGCCCCAGCATTTT.

Comments on this clone: The same CDR3 is also encoded by other DNA sequences in this sample. The rearrangement uses TRBV18 and TRBJ2-3; the D gene could be TRBD1 or TRBD2 (6 bases each). The CDR3 is made up of 15 amino acids. V was clipped by 2 bases and J by 1 base, with 10 bases between them. Germline V gene sequence: CDR1 KGHSH, CDR2 LQKENI. The CDR3 reads CASSPGGGGTDTQYF. CDR3 DNA: TGTGCCAGCTCACCAGGGGGCGGGGGCACAGATACGCAGTATTTT.

The chain combines TRBV7-2 with TRBJ1-5, with 10 bases that match TRBD1. Germline-derived CDR1 and CDR2 are SGHTA and FQGNSA. The CDR3 is made up of 14 amino acids. Trimming at V came to 5 bases and at J to 7 bases, leaving 5 bases not matched to a gene. The DNA of the CDR3 is TGTGCCAGCAGCCAGGACAGGGGGGGGCAGCCCCAGCATTTT. The encoded protein is CASSQDRGGQPQHF.